This record looks at one T cell receptor beta chain sequence and its context. Its cognate antigen is unknown. The sample originates from a study of cytomegalovirus exposure and HLA in healthy donors. For the study at large: One earlier analysis, a look at 180 million or so T cells, found about 100 million unique TCR beta sequences. Whole-study findings and limits: Information on immune exposure was restricted to one variable (CMV serostatus).

In the PCR, 60 Vbeta and 13 Jbeta primers were used. Source study methods: Later analysis identified 80 million to 90 million unique TCR beta chains, 9 million to 13 million shared. Produced via immunoSEQ multiplex PCR; TCRdb's table is partial and in-frame only. D and trimming were read from the DNA, whereas the V and J calls and clone size are those reported in that table. The table lists some 150,000 clones, 60% to 80% of them singletons, with roughly 10% in the top ten. CDR3 length equals 14 residues. CDR1 and CDR2 from the germline V gene are SEHNR and FQNEAQ (reference sequence). After removal of 1 base from V and 5 bases from J, the junction contained 1 base not matched to a gene.

The TCR was taken from a man between 18 and 29 years old in good health and CMV-seropositive. The source material was PBMCs. The chain has TRBV7-9 and TRBJ1-4, with 7 nucleotides matching TRBD1. CDR3 DNA sequence: TGTGCCAGCAGCTTAGAGGGGGCCAATGAAAAACTGTTTTTT. Its protein product is CASSLEGANEKLFF. Looking up the rest from reference TRBV7-9 and TRBJ1-4 gives the full variable domain: DTGVSQNPRHKITKRGQNVTFRCDPISEHNRLYWYRQTLGQGPEFLTYFQNEAQLEKSRLLSDRFSAERPKGSFSTLEIQRTEQGDSAMYLCASSLEGANEKLFFGSGTQLSVL.